This entry describes one T cell receptor beta chain. Just one base apart from a much larger clone, this may be a read error. The data are from a study of molecular identifiers for immune sequencing clone quantification. V was clipped by 4 bases and J by 7 bases, with 24 bases between them. Germline-derived CDR1 and CDR2 are SGHNT and YYREEE (reference sequence). This CDR3 is built from 17 residues. Via MiXCR, TCRdb re-called the PCR reads, giving one row per CDR3 protein. This table has over 90,000 distinct CDR3 sequences, less than 35% appearing once. This receptor was identified in a human donor in good health. Some libraries in this study had Jurkat cell RNA spiked in. V gene TRBV5-4 combines with J gene TRBJ2-1, with TRBD2 as a possible D gene (6 bases). Specimen: naive CD8+ T cells from blood, with Jurkat cell RNA spiked in. Described subset: FACS-sorted CD8+CD4-CCR7+CD45RA+ naive T cells. In DNA form, the CDR3 reads TGTGCCAGCAGCCCCGAACCCCCTAGCGAAAGGTGGAATGAGCAGTTCTTC. This gives the protein CASSPEPPSERWNEQFF.